A selection of T cell receptor beta chains follows, all from one sample in a study of blood T cell repertoires in COVID-19. Sequencing was performed with immunoSEQ multiplex PCR; in TCRdb, only in-frame clones are kept and a portion is missing. The sample shows 150,000 to 200,000 clones, 60% to 80% of them seen only once. Sequenced input: peripheral blood. These TCRs come from a man between 60 and 70 years old with active or convalescent COVID-19. Each CDR3 is given with its conserved first and last residue. Each record gives: clone size, V gene, J gene, CDR3 length, CDR3 protein. The listing skips clone size in some rows; elsewhere it reads once, few, many or a size class.

.	TRBV5-1	TRBJ2-1	14	CASSLAPPGGEQFF
.	TRBV18	TRBJ1-2	15	CASSRTNTGVDGYTF
few	TRBV18	TRBJ1-5	14	CASSPLGVNQPQHF
.	TRBV4-3	TRBJ1-1	14	CASSQDRRETEAFF
.	TRBV5-8	TRBJ2-7	13	CAGGRGGSYEQYF
.	TRBV11-3	TRBJ2-1	15	CASSPSVGGYNEQFF
.	TRBV5-1	TRBJ2-7	15	CASSLDGLASREQYF
.	TRBV30	TRBJ1-6	15	CAWRAPLGGNSPLHF
many	TRBV19	TRBJ2-5	12	CASSPRQETQYF
.	TRBV28	TRBJ2-7	13	CASTPRLSYEQYF
.	TRBV27	TRBJ1-1	14	CASSSVQGKTEAFF
few	TRBV19	TRBJ1-2	14	CASSGTVANYGYTF
.	TRBV12-3/TRBV12-4	TRBJ1-6	13	CASSPTGGSPLHF
.	TRBV28	TRBJ1-4	15	CASSFGAANNEKLFF
.	TRBV7-3	TRBJ2-2	16	CASSLTLAGGVGELFF
.	TRBV10-2	TRBJ1-1	15	CASSPPLTGNTEAFF
.	TRBV29-1	TRBJ2-3	15	CSAGGREGRLGTQYF